A single sample gave rise to the 3 T cell receptor beta chains below, sequenced in a study of human T cells and chemical hapten exposure. Using its own MiXCR run on the RACE reads, TCRdb lists one record per CDR3 protein. The repertoire holds about 120,000 distinct CDR3 sequences, 11% seen once, with around 2.4% in the top ten. Time point of the sample: patch test 3, about 24 weeks after DPC sensitization. Sample treatment: therapeutic diphenylcyclopropenone sensitization with weekly scalp DPC. Sequenced here: whole blood, sampled in connection with sensitization to the hapten diphenylcyclopropenone (DPC). The origin of the receptors is a woman aged 45-60 years with alopecia areata. Some clones in this sample may be carry-over from other donors' samples.

This clonotype was seen more than once but under ten times. This chain uses TRBV28 with TRBJ1-2; TRBD1 matches 9 bases. The CDR3 spans 15 residues. Germline CDR1 and CDR2: MDHEN and SYDVKM. V lost 5 bases and J lost 6; bases outside the gene matches: 10. CDR3 loop: CASSPPGTGSDGYTF. CDR3 coding DNA: TGTGCCAGCAGTCCTCCCGGGACAGGGTCTGATGGCTACACCTTC.

This clonotype occurred a few times. The rearrangement joins TRBV7-2 to TRBJ1-1; TRBD1 is a possible D gene (5 bases). V was pared by 4 bases and J by 4 bases, with 16 bases between. Germline V gives CDR1 SGHTA, CDR2 FQGNSA. CDR3 size: 15 residues. CDR3 amino acids: CASSSQAGGSTEAFF. CDR3 coding DNA: TGTGCCAGCAGCTCACAGGCAGGAGGGAGCACTGAAGCTTTCTTT.

Ten or more counts support this clonotype. V is TRBV27 and J is TRBJ1-1, with TRBD1 matching 8 bases. Unmatched junction bases numbered 9, after V lost 4 bases and J lost 5 bases. Germline-derived CDR1 and CDR2 are MNHEY and SMNVEV (reference sequence). The CDR3 runs to 15 residues. DNA of the CDR3: TGTGCCAGCAGTTCGCCTTGGACAGGGAGGACTGAAGCTTTCTTT. Translating it yields CASSSPWTGRTEAFF.